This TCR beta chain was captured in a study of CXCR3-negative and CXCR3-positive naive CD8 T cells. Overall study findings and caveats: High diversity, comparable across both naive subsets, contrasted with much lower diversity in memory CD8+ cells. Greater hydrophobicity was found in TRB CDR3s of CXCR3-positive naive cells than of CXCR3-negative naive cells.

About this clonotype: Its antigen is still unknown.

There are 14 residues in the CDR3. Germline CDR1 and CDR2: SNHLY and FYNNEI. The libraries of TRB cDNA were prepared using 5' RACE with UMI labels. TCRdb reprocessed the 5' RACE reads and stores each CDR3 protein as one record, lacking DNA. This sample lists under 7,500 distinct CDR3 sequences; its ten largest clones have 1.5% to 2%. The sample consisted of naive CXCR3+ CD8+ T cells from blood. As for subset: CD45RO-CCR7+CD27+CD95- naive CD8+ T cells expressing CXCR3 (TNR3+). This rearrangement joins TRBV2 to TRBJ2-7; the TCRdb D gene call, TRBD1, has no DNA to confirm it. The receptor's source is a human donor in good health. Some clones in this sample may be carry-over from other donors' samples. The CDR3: CASSESGAPYEQYF.